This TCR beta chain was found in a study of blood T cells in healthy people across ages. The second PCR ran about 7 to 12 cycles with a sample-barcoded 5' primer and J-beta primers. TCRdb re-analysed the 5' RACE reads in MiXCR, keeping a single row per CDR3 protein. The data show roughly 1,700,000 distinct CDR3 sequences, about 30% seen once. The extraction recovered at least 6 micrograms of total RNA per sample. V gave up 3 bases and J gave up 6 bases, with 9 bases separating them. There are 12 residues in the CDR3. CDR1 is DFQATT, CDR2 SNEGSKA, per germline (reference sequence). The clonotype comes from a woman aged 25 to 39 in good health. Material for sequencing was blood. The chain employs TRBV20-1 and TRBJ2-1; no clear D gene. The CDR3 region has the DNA TGCAGTGCTAGGGGCAGAACCAATGAGCAGTTCTTC. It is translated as CSARGRTNEQFF.